The present entry profiles one TCR beta chain with its context. This sample was taken from a study of blood T cells in healthy people across ages. Next came a second PCR, run for about 7 to 11 cycles, which used a sample-barcoded 5' primer along with a J-beta primer mix. Tags on each cDNA molecule came from a template-switch adaptor with 12 random nucleotides. Using its own MiXCR run on the 5' RACE reads, TCRdb lists one record per CDR3 protein. The table records over 1,500,000 distinct CDR3 sequences, approximately 40% of them present only once. The germline V gene has CDR1 ENHRY and CDR2 SYGVKD. This CDR3 comprises 13 residues.

The receptor was isolated from a human donor in good health. This chain uses TRBV10-3 with TRBJ2-4, with a weak D call TRBD1 (6 bases). The end of the DNA aligns better with TRBJ2-7, so the J call may be wrong. What was sequenced was blood. CDR3 residues: CAISELRGNEQYF. The CDR3 nucleotides are TGTGCCATCAGTGAGTTGAGGGGGAACGAGCAGTACTTC.